These 24 T cell receptor beta chains were sequenced from one sample in a study of blood T cell repertoires in COVID-19 (dated by TCRdb to the early 2020s). The library was generated by the immunoSEQ multiplex PCR assay. TCRdb retrieved this table from immuneACCESS and kept in-frame rearrangements only. Not all clones are present; in checked studies, unresolved V genes account for under half, and no reason is known for the remainder. The sample data list about 250,000 clones, and 85% to 90% of these were observed just once. 15% to 17% of the sample rests with the top ten. The sample consisted of PBMCs or T cells enriched from blood (not recorded which). The receptors come from a man younger than 35 who had recovered from COVID-19.

The rearrangement joins TRBV28 to TRBJ1-2; TRBD1 matches at 7 bases. Germline trimming cut 6 bases from V and 8 bases from J; bases unmatched to any gene: 6. This CDR3 comprises 12 residues. Germline V gives CDR1 MDHEN, CDR2 SYDVKM. CDR3 amino acids: CASSPTGNGYTF. In nucleotides, the CDR3 is TGTGCCAGCAGCCCGACAGGGAACGGCTACACCTTC.

The CDR3 reads CASSSNNDRYNEQFF. In DNA form, the CDR3 reads TGTGCCAGCAGTTCAAATAACGACAGATACAATGAGCAGTTCTTC. The chain combines TRBV27 with TRBJ2-1, with D possibly being TRBD1 (5 bases). V shed 4 bases and J shed 4 bases, with 14 bases lying between them. Germline lookup yields CDR1 MNHEY and CDR2 SMNVEV (reference sequence). There are 15 residues in the CDR3.

This sequence joins TRBV6-5 and TRBJ2-7; a possible D gene is TRBD2 (5 bases). This CDR3 comprises 13 residues. Trimming cost V 6 bases and J 2 bases, with 11 bases left between them. Per germline, CDR1 MNHEY and CDR2 SVGAGI. In nucleotides, the CDR3 is TGTGCCAGCAGGACTACAAAGCCCTACGAGCAGTACTTC. Its protein is CASRTTKPYEQYF.

The rearrangement uses TRBV7-6 and TRBJ2-1, with 12 nucleotides matching TRBD2. The CDR3 runs 15 residues. Per the germline V gene, CDR1 is SGHVS and CDR2 is FNYEAQ. J gave up 9 bases and V 1 base, and 4 bases lay outside the gene matches. In nucleotides, the CDR3 is TGTGCCAGCAGCTTAGTGGCTAGCGGGGGGGGTGAGCAGTTCTTC. Its protein is CASSLVASGGGEQFF.

The CDR3 protein is CASSSTGVEQFF. The CDR3 region has the DNA TGTGCCAGTAGCAGCACAGGGGTTGAGCAGTTCTTC. V and J are TRBV19 and TRBJ2-1; 7 bases are a match to TRBD1. The germline gives CDR1 LNHDA, CDR2 SQIVND (reference sequence). V was pared by 6 bases and J by 9 bases, with 5 bases of the junction left unmatched. The CDR3 is 12 amino acids.

This chain links TRBV28 with TRBJ2-5; D is possibly TRBD1 (5 bases). Germline CDR1 is MDHEN and CDR2 is SYDVKM. V lost 10 bases and J lost 4, with 22 bases in between. This CDR3 region has 15 residues. The CDR3 here is CATKEAGKVGETQYF. The CDR3 DNA sequence: TGTGCCACCAAAGAGGCAGGGAAAGTGGGAGAGACCCAGTACTTC.

The chain joins TRBV2 to TRBJ2-3, with 10 bases identical to TRBD1. The CDR3 contains 15 residues. J gave up 3 bases and V 6 bases, and 6 bases lay outside the gene matches. CDR1 and CDR2 from the germline V gene are SNHLY and FYNNEI. In nucleotides, the CDR3 is TGTGCCAGCAGCGCCCGGGACAGGGGAACAGATACGCAGTATTTT. It is translated as CASSARDRGTDTQYF.

V and J are TRBV24-1 and TRBJ2-2, with 7 bases lining up with TRBD1. The CDR3 covers 17 residues. Germline assignment: CDR1 KGHDR and CDR2 SFDVKD. The V and J ends lost 4 bases and 4 bases, in that order; junction bases with no gene match: 11. CDR3 sequence (DNA): TGTGCCACCAGTGACAATTCCCGACAGGGTGTCACCGGGGAGCTGTTTTTT. It specifies CATSDNSRQGVTGELFF.

This chain links TRBV11-2 with TRBJ1-3; TRBD1 is a possible D gene (5 bases). V lost 1 base, J lost 0 bases, and 10 bases lay in between. Germline values: CDR1 SGHAT, CDR2 FQNNGV. CDR3 length: 16 residues. The CDR3, as DNA: TGTGCCAGCAGCTTAGTGAAGGGGTCCTCTGGAAACACCATATATTTT. It translates to CASSLVKGSSGNTIYF.

The DNA of the CDR3 is TGCGCCAGCAGCCAAGCTAGGGGGACGAATGAAAAACTGTTTTTT. It is translated as CASSQARGTNEKLFF. The V gene is TRBV4-1, the J gene TRBJ1-4; D possibly corresponds to TRBD1 (6 bases). CDR3 length: 15 amino acids. CDR1 and CDR2 from the germline V gene are MGHRA and YSYEKL. Trimming shortened V by 1 base and J by 5 bases, and 11 bases separated the two germline ends.

This sequence joins TRBV11-2 and TRBJ2-7; 10 bases align to TRBD1. The CDR3 runs to 13 residues. V shed 1 base, J shed 9 bases, and the junction held 3 bases outside the gene matches. Germline assignment: CDR1 SGHAT and CDR2 FQNNGV. Written as DNA, the CDR3 is TGTGCCAGCAGCTTAGGGGACAGGGGAACGCAGTACTTC. Protein product: CASSLGDRGTQYF.

The rearrangement joins TRBV16 to TRBJ2-7; a possible D gene is TRBD2 (6 bases). The CDR3 extends over 13 amino acids. Per germline, CDR1 KGHSY and CDR2 FQNENV. Trimming removed 5 bases at V and 5 bases at J, with 13 bases between. CDR3 sequence (DNA): TGTGCCAGCAGCAGAACTAGACTAGACGAGCAGTACTTC. This codes for CASSRTRLDEQYF.

The chain links TRBV18 to TRBJ2-5; 13 bases map to TRBD2. With V trimmed by 0 bases and J by 7 bases, 11 bases remained unmatched. This CDR3 is built from 18 residues. Germline V gene sequence: CDR1 KGHSH, CDR2 LQKENI. The CDR3 sequence: CASSPPRTSGGNVWTQYF. CDR3 DNA: TGTGCCAGCTCACCACCTAGGACTAGCGGGGGCAATGTTTGGACCCAGTACTTC.

The chain couples TRBV10-3 to TRBJ2-2, with 12 bases aligning to TRBD2. CDR1 is ENHRY and CDR2 is SYGVKD in the germline V gene. The CDR3 extends over 16 amino acids. V gave up 5 bases and J gave up 5 bases; unmatched junction bases: 6. CDR3 region: CAISLVLAGGTGELFF. The CDR3 DNA sequence: TGTGCCATCAGTCTCGTCCTAGCGGGAGGGACCGGGGAGCTGTTTTTT.

This rearrangement joins TRBV7-9 to TRBJ2-3; weak D call: TRBD2 (6 bases). The V gene's germline CDR1 is SEHNR and CDR2 FQNEAQ (reference sequence). The CDR3 is made up of 15 amino acids. V was shortened by 2 bases and J by 6 bases, with 15 bases between the two germline ends. The CDR3: CASSLRDSPWDTQYF. Here the CDR3 DNA reads TGTGCCAGCAGCTTACGGGACTCTCCTTGGGATACGCAGTATTTT. Supplemented by reference TRBV7-9 and TRBJ2-3, the full variable domain reads DTGVSQNPRHKITKRGQNVTFRCDPISEHNRLYWYRQTLGQGPEFLTYFQNEAQLEKSRLLSDRFSAERPKGSFSTLEIQRTEQGDSAMYLCASSLRDSPWDTQYFGPGTRLTVL.

This clone was recorded once. The V and J genes are TRBV5-4 and TRBJ2-5; possibly TRBD1 for D (5 bases). Germline-derived CDR1 and CDR2 are SGHNT and YYREEE (reference sequence). V was clipped by 4 bases and J by 4 bases, with 11 bases between them. The CDR3 runs 13 residues. CDR3 sequence: CASSTPGRETQYF. As DNA, the CDR3 is TGTGCCAGCAGCACACCAGGGCGAGAGACCCAGTACTTC.

The gene calls are TRBV10-1 and TRBJ2-7, with 7 bases that match TRBD1. The germline V gene has CDR1 WNHNN and CDR2 SYGVQD (reference sequence). This CDR3 region has 13 residues. The J segment lost 2 bases and the V segment lost 6 bases, leaving 4 bases of the junction unmatched. CDR3 sequence: CASSEGQPYEQYF. The CDR3 DNA follows: TGCGCCAGCAGCGAGGGACAGCCCTACGAGCAGTACTTC.

The J gene is TRBJ2-7, the V gene TRBV28, with D maybe TRBD2 (7 bases). This CDR3 is 18 amino acids long. Germline CDR1 and CDR2: MDHEN and SYDVKM. V shed 7 bases and J shed 4 bases, with 29 bases lying between them. CDR3 sequence reads: CASTESWGRGAKKYEQYF. The CDR3 nucleotides read TGTGCCAGCACCGAATCATGGGGTCGGGGGGCCAAGAAGTACGAGCAGTACTTC.

This clone was seen only once. V and J are TRBV28 and TRBJ1-2; D remains unclear. V was trimmed by 2 bases and J by 0 bases, leaving 7 bases between them. This CDR3 spans 14 amino acids. Germline V lookup: CDR1 MDHEN, CDR2 SYDVKM. The CDR3 spells CASSLLAANYGYTF. The DNA for the CDR3 is TGTGCCAGCAGTTTACTGGCAGCTAACTATGGCTACACCTTC.

The chain is built from TRBV18 and TRBJ1-5; D remains ambiguous. The CDR3 is 16 amino acids. Germline CDR1 and CDR2: KGHSH and LQKENI. Trimming cost V 2 bases and J 5 bases, with 16 bases left between them. The CDR3 spells CASSPNDPGGDQPQHF. DNA for the CDR3: TGTGCCAGCTCACCAAATGATCCGGGTGGCGATCAGCCCCAGCATTTT. Drawing the rest from reference TRBV18 and TRBJ1-5, the complete variable domain is NAGVMQNPRHLVRRRGQEARLRCSPMKGHSHVYWYRQLPEEGLKFMVYLQKENIIDESGMPKERFSAEFPKEGPSILRIQQVVRGDSAAYFCASSPNDPGGDQPQHFGDGTRLSIL.

The chain recombines TRBV6-5 with TRBJ2-7; perhaps TRBD1 as D (5 bases). With 6 bases removed from V and 3 bases from J, the gap between germline ends came to 18 bases. Germline V gene data show CDR1 as MNHEY and CDR2 as SVGAGI. CDR3 length: 15 residues. CDR3 sequence: CASSREQGVLYEQYF. For the CDR3, the DNA is TGTGCCAGCAGCAGAGAACAAGGGGTCCTCTACGAGCAGTACTTC.

This chain connects TRBV3-1 (or the pseudogene TRBV3-2) to TRBJ1-1, with 7 bases lining up with TRBD1. CDR3 length equals 14 residues. V was pared by 6 bases and J by 9 bases, with 13 bases of the junction left unmatched. Germline V CDR1 and CDR2: LGHDT, YNNKEL (reference sequence). This CDR3 is CASSYGTDLRQAFF. The CDR3 DNA follows: TGTGCCAGCAGTTATGGGACAGACTTAAGACAAGCTTTCTTT.

The chain is built from TRBV7-2 and TRBJ1-2; D perhaps matches TRBD1 (5 bases). Trimming cost V 3 bases and J 1 base, with 9 bases left between them. CDR1 and CDR2 from the germline V gene are SGHTA and FQGNSA. This CDR3 is built from 14 residues. The CDR3 here is CASSFAGVNYGYTF. The CDR3 DNA reads TGTGCCAGCAGCTTCGCGGGGGTTAACTATGGCTACACCTTC.

The rearrangement links TRBV5-1 to TRBJ1-6; 9 nucleotides line up with TRBD1. Germline CDR1 and CDR2: SGHRS and YFSETQ. The V and J ends lost 4 bases and 9 bases, in that order; junction bases with no gene match: 8. The CDR3 has 15 residues. CDR3 region: CASSDAGTGFSPLHF. DNA for the CDR3: TGCGCCAGCAGCGACGCCGGGACAGGGTTTTCACCCCTCCACTTT. The variable domain in full, with the rest retrieved from reference TRBV5-1 and TRBJ1-6, is KAGVTQTPRYLIKTRGQQVTLSCSPISGHRSVSWYQQTPGQGLQFLFEYFSETQRNKGNFPGRFSGRQFSNSRSEMNVSTLELGDSALYLCASSDAGTGFSPLHFGNGTRLTVT.